Sequencing of this T cell receptor (beta chain) was carried out in a study of cytomegalovirus exposure and HLA in healthy donors. Findings and caveats of the study: The productive fraction for most TCR beta V segments was about 87% or about 30% in an earlier analysis. It was assumed in the presence/absence analyses that sequencing depth was roughly uniform across donors.

This clone has a handful of counts. The antigen remains unidentified. The PCR made use of 60 Vbeta and 13 Jbeta primers. Authors' analysis steps: Unique TCR beta chains totaled roughly 79 million in a later count, with roughly 12 million of them shared. Here immunoSEQ multiplex PCR was the method, and the copy in TCRdb shows in-frame clones only, minus some. D and trimming come from the DNA, and the V and J calls and clone size come from that table. The table records 150,000 to 200,000 clones, more than 65% of them present only once. The sequenced material came from PBMCs. The source is a girl aged 2-10 years in good health and CMV-seropositive.

This CDR3 reads CASSALRSTEAFF. CDR3 in DNA: TGTGCCAGCAGCGCCCTTAGGAGCACTGAAGCTTTCTTT. The rearrangement joins TRBV9 to TRBJ1-1; D gene ambiguous. Germline loops: CDR1 SGDLS, CDR2 YYNGEE. The CDR3 spans 13 residues. With 3 bases removed from V and 4 bases from J, the gap between germline ends came to 10 bases.